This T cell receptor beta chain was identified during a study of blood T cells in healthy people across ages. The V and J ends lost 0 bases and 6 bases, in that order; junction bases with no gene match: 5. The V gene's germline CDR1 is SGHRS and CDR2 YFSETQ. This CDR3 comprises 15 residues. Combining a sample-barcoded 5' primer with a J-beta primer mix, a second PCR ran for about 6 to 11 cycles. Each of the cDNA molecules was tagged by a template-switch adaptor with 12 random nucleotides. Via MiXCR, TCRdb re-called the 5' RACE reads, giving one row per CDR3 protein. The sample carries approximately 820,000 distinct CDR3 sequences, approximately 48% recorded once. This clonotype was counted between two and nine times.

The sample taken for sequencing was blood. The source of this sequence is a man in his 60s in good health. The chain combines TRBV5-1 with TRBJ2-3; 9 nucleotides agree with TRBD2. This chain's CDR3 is CASSLAVAGVDTQYF. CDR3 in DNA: TGCGCCAGCAGCTTGGCTGTAGCGGGGGTGGATACGCAGTATTTT. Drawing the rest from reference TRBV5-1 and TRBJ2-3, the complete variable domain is KAGVTQTPRYLIKTRGQQVTLSCSPISGHRSVSWYQQTPGQGLQFLFEYFSETQRNKGNFPGRFSGRQFSNSRSEMNVSTLELGDSALYLCASSLAVAGVDTQYFGPGTRLTVL.